The 21 T cell receptor beta chains given below trace back to one sample, sequenced in a study of T cell responses to AZD1222 COVID-19 vaccine. Produced via immunoSEQ multiplex PCR; TCRdb's table is partial and in-frame only. The repertoire holds 35,000 to 45,000 clones, around 81% seen once, with less than 5% in the top ten. The sample consisted of peripheral blood, taken on day 0 of AZD1222 vaccination. These receptors all come from an adult in good health.

The chain couples TRBV5-1 to TRBJ1-2, with D tentatively TRBD1 (6 bases). Deletions cut 6 bases from V and 8 bases from J, with 17 bases between. Germline CDR1 is SGHRS and CDR2 is YFSETQ. This CDR3 has 13 amino acids. CDR3 sequence: CASTGVGSEGYTF. CDR3 DNA sequence: TGCGCCAGCACAGGGGTCGGTTCGGAAGGCTACACCTTC.

The genes are TRBV5-1 and TRBJ2-1; 8 bases map to TRBD2. With 5 bases clipped from V and 9 bases from J, the junction kept 10 bases outside the gene matches. Germline CDR1 SGHRS, CDR2 YFSETQ. This CDR3 has 14 amino acids. The CDR3 protein is CASRIGGAVSEQFF. The CDR3 bases are TGCGCCAGCAGGATCGGGGGGGCCGTCAGTGAGCAGTTCTTC. The full variable domain, in which reference TRBV5-1 and TRBJ2-1 provide the parts outside the CDR3, is KAGVTQTPRYLIKTRGQQVTLSCSPISGHRSVSWYQQTPGQGLQFLFEYFSETQRNKGNFPGRFSGRQFSNSRSEMNVSTLELGDSALYLCASRIGGAVSEQFFGPGTRLTVL.

V is TRBV5-1 and J is TRBJ2-1, with 7 nucleotides matching TRBD2. The J segment lost 7 bases and the V segment lost 4 bases, leaving 11 bases of the junction unmatched. The CDR3 runs 15 residues. Germline CDR1 SGHRS, CDR2 YFSETQ. The CDR3 nucleotides read TGCGCCAGCAGCGACCCGGCGGGGGACTTTAATGAGCAGTTCTTC. This sequence encodes CASSDPAGDFNEQFF.

This sequence joins TRBV7-9 and TRBJ1-1, with D possibly being TRBD1 (6 bases). CDR3 length equals 13 residues. V lost 1 base, J lost 6 bases, and 9 bases lay in between. Germline CDR1 SEHNR, CDR2 FQNEAQ (reference sequence). In nucleotides, the CDR3 is TGTGCCAGCAGCTTAGGGGGGGCGTCTGAAGCTTTCTTT. Its protein is CASSLGGASEAFF.

This clone appeared once. The chain combines TRBV7-2 with TRBJ2-2, with TRBD2 matching 15 bases. The CDR3 extends over 16 amino acids. V trimming: 5 bases; J trimming: 6 bases; junction bases outside the gene matches: 4. Germline lookup yields CDR1 SGHTA and CDR2 FQGNSA. CDR3 amino acids: CASSTRTSGGAGELFF. The CDR3 region has the DNA TGTGCCAGCAGCACACGGACTAGCGGGGGGGCCGGGGAGCTGTTTTTT. The variable domain in full, with the rest retrieved from reference TRBV7-2 and TRBJ2-2, is GAGVSQSPSNKVTEKGKDVELRCDPISGHTALYWYRQSLGQGLEFLIYFQGNSAPDKSGLPSDRFSAERTGGSVSTLTIQRTQQEDSAVYLCASSTRTSGGAGELFFGEGSRLTVL.

The chain couples TRBV7-9 to TRBJ1-2, with 8 bases identical to TRBD1. The germline V gene has CDR1 SEHNR and CDR2 FQNEAQ (reference sequence). The V and J ends lost 6 bases and 4 bases, in that order; junction bases with no gene match: 7. The CDR3 is made up of 14 amino acids. CDR3 sequence: CASRATGVGYGYTF. CDR3 sequence (DNA): TGTGCCAGCAGAGCGACAGGGGTCGGCTATGGCTACACCTTC.

On this clone: Additional DNA sequences in this sample encode the identical CDR3. The chain employs TRBV12-3 or TRBV12-4 and TRBJ2-6; D unresolved. CDR3 length equals 13 residues. V was clipped by 1 base and J by 3 bases, with 1 base between them. The CDR3 bases are TGTGCCAGCAGTTTAGGTGGGGCCAACGTCCTGACTTTC. Encoded protein: CASSLGGANVLTF.

The genes are TRBV4-2 and TRBJ2-5; D may be TRBD1 or TRBD2 (5 bases each). CDR3 length: 13 amino acids. Trimming removed 5 bases at V and 5 bases at J, with 12 bases between. The V gene's germline CDR1 is LGHNA and CDR2 YNFKEQ. CDR3 DNA: TGTGCCAGCAGCGAAAGCGAGGGGGAGACCCAGTACTTC. It encodes CASSESEGETQYF.

This chain joins TRBV7-9 and TRBJ1-6, with D possibly TRBD1 on 5 matching bases. The CDR3 consists of 14 residues. V was cut by 1 base and J by 10 bases, with 11 bases left in between. Germline CDR1 SEHNR, CDR2 FQNEAQ (reference sequence). DNA of the CDR3: TGTGCCAGCAGCTTAGTCCAGGGAGACTCACCCCTCCACTTT. Translating it yields CASSLVQGDSPLHF.

This chain joins TRBV21-1 and TRBJ1-4; TRBD1 reflects the table's D call only, with no check against the DNA. TRBV21-1 is a pseudogene locus. This CDR3 spans 16 amino acids. The CDR3 coding sequence is TGTGCCAGCAGCAAAGCGGGTAGGGGGCAGAAAGAAAAACTGTTTTTT. Protein: CASSKAGRGQKEKLFF.

V and J are TRBV4-3 and TRBJ1-1; a possible D gene is TRBD1 (6 bases). Trimming pared 1 base from V and 0 bases from J, leaving 15 bases between. The CDR3 runs to 17 residues. Per germline, CDR1 LGHNA and CDR2 YSLEER. This CDR3 is CASSQGNGGALNTEAFF. The DNA of the CDR3 is TGCGCCAGCAGCCAAGGTAATGGGGGGGCATTGAACACTGAAGCTTTCTTT.

The rearrangement links TRBV4-1 to TRBJ1-4; tentatively, D is TRBD1 (5 bases). CDR3 length: 15 amino acids. Germline CDR1 reads MGHRA; CDR2 reads YSYEKL. V gave up 0 bases and J gave up 10 bases, with 15 bases separating them. CDR3 in amino acids: CASSQETRGAGKLFF. The CDR3 DNA is TGCGCCAGCAGCCAAGAGACGAGGGGTGCGGGAAAACTGTTTTTT.

The chain joins TRBV7-2 to TRBJ2-5; D is undetermined. The CDR3 length is 13 residues. V was pared by 0 bases and J by 0 bases, with 2 bases between. CDR1 is SGHTA, CDR2 FQGNSA, per germline. The CDR3 protein is CASSLADQETQYF. CDR3 nucleotide sequence: TGTGCCAGCAGCTTAGCAGACCAAGAGACCCAGTACTTC.

V gene TRBV5-1 combines with J gene TRBJ1-2; D ambiguous. Germline V gene data show CDR1 as SGHRS and CDR2 as YFSETQ. V shed 2 bases and J shed 5 bases, with 13 bases lying between them. CDR3 length: 14 residues. The chain's CDR3 is CASSFSGSGYGYTF. CDR3 sequence (DNA): TGCGCCAGCAGCTTTAGTGGTTCCGGGTATGGCTACACCTTC.

The rearrangement uses TRBV19 and TRBJ1-5; D is ambiguous. CDR1 and CDR2 (germline): LNHDA, SQIVND (reference sequence). V lost 2 bases and J 7 bases, leaving 12 bases between the germline ends. This CDR3 spans 14 amino acids. The CDR3 protein is CASSITGSGQPQHF. Here the CDR3 DNA reads TGTGCCAGTAGTATAACGGGGAGTGGCCAGCCCCAGCATTTT.

Points on this clone: The same CDR3 is also encoded by other DNA sequences in this sample. V usage is TRBV15 and J usage is TRBJ2-5; D unresolved. CDR3 size: 14 residues. Germline loops: CDR1 LNHNV, CDR2 YYDKDF (reference sequence). V was clipped by 0 bases and J by 2 bases, with 7 bases between them. The CDR3 reads CATSRDVGQETQYF. The CDR3 DNA follows: TGTGCCACCAGCAGAGATGTCGGACAAGAGACCCAGTACTTC. Supplemented by reference TRBV15 and TRBJ2-5, the full variable domain reads DAMVIQNPRYQVTQFGKPVTLSCSQTLNHNVMYWYQQKSSQAPKLLFHYYDKDFNNEADTPDNFQSRRPNTSFCFLDIRSPGLGDTAMYLCATSRDVGQETQYFGPGTRLLVL.

The chain combines TRBV5-6 with TRBJ2-5; a weak D match, TRBD1 (6 bases). This CDR3 has 13 residues. The ends were cut back, 7 bases at V and 4 bases at J, with 14 bases in the middle. Germline CDR1 SGHDT, CDR2 YYEEEE. The CDR3 sequence is CASGRTGPETQYF. The CDR3 coding sequence is TGTGCCAGCGGAAGAACAGGGCCAGAGACCCAGTACTTC.

The chain is built from TRBV29-1 and TRBJ1-2; tentatively, D is TRBD1 (6 bases). The CDR3 is 14 amino acids. The germline V gene has CDR1 SQVTM and CDR2 ANQGSEA. Between the trimmed V and J ends, which lost 4 bases and 0 bases, there was a span of 12 bases. CDR3 residues: CSVAQGSTNYGYTF. The CDR3 coding sequence is TGCAGCGTTGCGCAGGGGAGTACTAACTATGGCTACACCTTC.

The chain has TRBV5-5 and TRBJ1-4; D is possibly TRBD1 (5 bases). Germline V gives CDR1 SGHKS, CDR2 YYEKEE (reference sequence). CDR3 length: 15 amino acids. Trimming stripped 0 bases from V and 3 bases from J, with 9 bases between. CDR3 residues: CASSLVGQANEKLFF. Written as DNA, the CDR3 is TGTGCCAGCAGCTTGGTGGGGCAGGCTAATGAAAAACTGTTTTTT.

This chain connects TRBV10-3 to TRBJ2-7, with a weak D call TRBD2 (5 bases). V lost 0 bases to trimming and J lost 2 bases, with 8 bases between them. The CDR3 sequence is 14 residues long. Germline CDR1 is ENHRY and CDR2 is SYGVKD. The DNA for the CDR3 is TGTGCCATCAGTGAGTCACACGGGGCCTACGAGCAGTACTTC. It codes for CAISESHGAYEQYF.

This clone occurred once. The chain has TRBV11-3 and TRBJ1-3; D is unresolved. The CDR3 has 16 residues. Germline V lookup: CDR1 SGHNT, CDR2 YENEEA. Trimming cost V 2 bases and J 0 bases, with 11 bases left between them. CDR3 in amino acids: CASSLYPPLSGNTIYF. The CDR3 DNA is TGTGCCAGCAGCTTATACCCTCCGCTCTCTGGAAACACCATATATTTT. The whole variable domain, filled in from reference TRBV11-3 and TRBJ1-3, reads EAGVVQSPRYKIIEKKQPVAFWCNPISGHNTLYWYLQNLGQGPELLIRYENEEAVDDSQLPKDRFSAERLKGVDSTLKIQPAELGDSAVYLCASSLYPPLSGNTIYFGEGSWLTVV.